These 9 T cell receptor beta chains were sequenced from one sample in a study of cytomegalovirus exposure and HLA in healthy donors (dated by TCRdb to about 2017). The library was made by the immunoSEQ multiplex PCR assay. TCRdb retrieved this table from immuneACCESS and kept in-frame rearrangements only. Not all clones are present; in checked studies, unresolved V genes account for under half, and no reason is known for the remainder. The sample has about 160,000 clones on record, approximately 89% of them singletons. The ten largest clones capture 10% of the sample. Sequencing was performed on PBMCs. The origin of the receptors is a woman younger than 35 in good health and CMV-seropositive.

The sample holds a few counts of this clone. This sequence joins TRBV10-2 and TRBJ2-3, with D hard to call. V was pared by 2 bases and J by 5 bases, with 2 bases between. CDR3 length equals 11 residues. CDR1 and CDR2 (germline): WSHSY, SAAADI. The CDR3 DNA reads TGCGCCAGCAGTGAGCAAGATACGCAGTATTTT. Its translation: CASSEQDTQYF.

The rearrangement joins TRBV28 to TRBJ2-3; 10 positions match TRBD2. In germline, CDR1 is MDHEN, CDR2 SYDVKM. This CDR3 region has 15 residues. Trimming removed 5 bases from V and 4 bases from J; junction bases left unmatched: 6. The CDR3 DNA reads TGTGCCAGCAGTCTAAGCGGGAGGGCCGCAGATACGCAGTATTTT. It specifies CASSLSGRAADTQYF.

The chain couples TRBV7-8 to TRBJ2-1; TRBD1 matches at 7 bases. The germline V gene encodes CDR1 SGHVS and CDR2 FQNEAQ. V shed 5 bases and J 8 bases; nucleotides not matched to a gene: 12. This CDR3 has 15 amino acids. CDR3 DNA: TGTGCCAGCAGCCCCGGACAGGCAGGTCATCATGAGCAGTTCTTC. Its translation: CASSPGQAGHHEQFF.

This chain links TRBV19 with TRBJ1-4; D ambiguous. The CDR3 loop spans 15 amino acids. With 3 bases removed from V and 0 bases from J, the gap between germline ends came to 8 bases. CDR1 is LNHDA, CDR2 SQIVND, per germline (reference sequence). The CDR3 spells CASSILPATNEKLFF. The CDR3 nucleotides read TGTGCCAGTAGTATTCTTCCGGCAACTAATGAAAAACTGTTTTTT.

The chain couples TRBV27 to TRBJ1-5, with 7 bases lining up with TRBD1. The CDR3 extends over 14 amino acids. CDR1 MNHEY and CDR2 SMNVEV come from the germline V gene (reference sequence). With 8 bases clipped from V and 4 bases from J, the junction kept 8 bases outside the gene matches. CDR3 sequence: CASRGQGQNQPQHF. CDR3 in DNA: TGTGCCAGCCGGGGGCAGGGACAGAATCAGCCCCAGCATTTT.

The V and J genes are TRBV6-5 and TRBJ1-5, with D possibly matching TRBD1 (5 bases). The CDR3 consists of 14 residues. Trimming took off 5 bases at V and 4 bases at J, with 12 bases between the two ends. CDR1 and CDR2 from the germline V gene are MNHEY and SVGAGI. The CDR3 loop reads CASSRQMGNQPQHF. Here the CDR3 DNA reads TGTGCCAGCAGTCGACAGATGGGGAATCAGCCCCAGCATTTT.

This chain joins TRBV7-6 and TRBJ1-5, with no clear D. The CDR3 length is 16 residues. Germline lookup yields CDR1 SGHVS and CDR2 FNYEAQ. The germline V and J ends were trimmed by 0 bases and 4 bases, with 13 bases remaining between them. The CDR3 DNA reads TGTGCCAGCAGCTTAGCGTCGGGGTATGTAAATCAGCCCCAGCATTTT. Translation: CASSLASGYVNQPQHF.

The chain couples TRBV30 to TRBJ2-1, with 8 bases fitting TRBD1. CDR3 length: 12 amino acids. Germline V gene data show CDR1 as GTSNPN and CDR2 as SVGIG (reference sequence). The V and J ends lost 3 bases and 10 bases, in that order; junction bases with no gene match: 5. Here the CDR3 reads CAWRGQGSEQFF. CDR3 nucleotide sequence: TGTGCCTGGAGAGGACAGGGAAGCGAGCAGTTCTTC.

This clone was counted a few times. The chain links TRBV28 to TRBJ1-2; TRBD1 agrees at 7 bases. CDR3 length: 13 residues. CDR1 and CDR2 from the germline V gene are MDHEN and SYDVKM. The J segment lost 4 bases and the V segment lost 5 bases, leaving 4 bases of the junction unmatched. For the CDR3, the DNA is TGTGCCAGCAGTAAGGGGGCGGGCTATGGCTACACCTTC. As protein: CASSKGAGYGYTF.